The text below deals with one T cell receptor beta chain. No antigen is known for it. CD45RO-negative, CCR7-selected cells formed the naive CD8 fraction, which excluded terminally differentiated effector memory CD45RA+ cells. Each donor was a Caucasian adult residing in Nashville, Tennessee. This record comes from a study of shared clonotypes between healthy human individuals. Genomic DNA of each subset was evenly split across several immunoSEQ plates. Assay used: immunoSEQ multiplex PCR; TCRdb lists only in-frame clones, some missing. Of nearly 600,000 clones listed, nearly 97% were seen once; the top ten hold roughly 0.1%. V lost 3 bases and J 4 bases, leaving 10 bases between the germline ends. The CDR3 has 14 amino acids. The germline gives CDR1 MNHEY, CDR2 SMNVEV (reference sequence). Study-level points and caveats: What limited the represented genetic and exposure-history diversity was the small number of donors.

The V gene is TRBV27, the J gene TRBJ1-5, with TRBD1 as a possible D gene (5 bases). Sequencing was carried out using naive CD8+ T cells sorted from blood. The sequence derives from a woman aged 25-40 years in good health. CDR3 coding DNA: TGTGCCAGCAGTTTCGGGGGACTTAATCAGCCCCAGCATTTT. This sequence encodes CASSFGGLNQPQHF.